This T cell receptor (beta chain) comes out of a study of blood T cell repertoires in COVID-19. Study background: COVID-19 samples collected from the United States, Italy and Spain covered acute and convalescent phases. In each case, the material was cDNA or gDNA derived from T cells, B-cell-depleted T cells, or PBMCs.

Seattle-derived patients entered the study during active infection and were followed longitudinally. The protocol was immunoSEQ multiplex PCR, while the TCRdb copy is restricted to in-frame clones and leaves out a portion. The sample shows around 210,000 clones, approximately 84% of them seen only once. The ends were cut back, 6 bases at V and 0 bases at J, with 15 bases in the middle. CDR3 length: 15 amino acids. Germline assignment: CDR1 MDHEN and CDR2 SYDVKM. This receptor was taken from a woman at least 80 years old with COVID-19, enrolled during active disease. The chain employs TRBV28 and TRBJ2-7; a possible D gene is TRBD1 (6 bases). The sequenced sample consisted of peripheral blood. CDR3 residues: CASREPQGSSYEQYF. The CDR3 bases are TGTGCCAGCAGAGAACCACAGGGTAGCTCCTACGAGCAGTACTTC. Complete variable domain (other parts from reference TRBV28 and TRBJ2-7): DVKVTQSSRYLVKRTGEKVFLECVQDMDHENMFWYRQDPGLGLRLIYFSYDVKMKEKGDIPEGYSVSREKKERFSLILESASTNQTSMYLCASREPQGSSYEQYFGPGTRLTVT.